What follows are 26 T cell receptor beta chains derived from one specimen sequenced in a study of T-cell reconstitution after alpha-beta-depleted transplantation in children. Preparing the TCRbeta library involved the use of unique molecular identifiers. TCRdb reprocessed the PCR reads with MiXCR, giving one entry per CDR3 protein. The sample records hundreds of thousands of distinct CDR3 sequences, more than 10% being singletons. The sample here was PBMCs from the stem cell graft donor, taken from the stem cell graft. Source of these receptors: a human donor who donated a stem cell graft to a child with acute lymphoblastic leukemia.

This clonotype was observed at least ten times. The chain carries TRBV24-1 and TRBJ2-5; 8 bases match TRBD1. The germline V gene encodes CDR1 KGHDR and CDR2 SFDVKD. Unmatched junction bases numbered 5, after V lost 3 bases and J lost 3 bases. There are 15 residues in the CDR3. In nucleotides, the CDR3 is TGTGCCACCAGTGATCCGGGACAGGTAGAAGAGACCCAGTACTTC. Encoded protein: CATSDPGQVEETQYF.

The chain combines TRBV12-3 or TRBV12-4 with TRBJ1-5; 12 nucleotides match TRBD1. This CDR3 has 16 residues. The V gene end was trimmed by 8 bases and the J gene end by 1 base; junction bases not matched to a gene: 6. The CDR3 DNA is TGTGCCAGCGGGACAGGGGGCTTTGGGAGCAATCAGCCCCAGCATTTT. Amino acids: CASGTGGFGSNQPQHF.

This clonotype was seen at least ten times. This rearrangement joins TRBV5-1 to TRBJ2-7, with TRBD1 matching over 9 bases. The V and J ends lost 6 bases and 2 bases, in that order; junction bases with no gene match: 18. Germline CDR1 is SGHRS and CDR2 is YFSETQ. The CDR3 covers 18 residues. The chain's CDR3 is CASTDRGNPFRIPYEQYF. Written as DNA, the CDR3 is TGCGCCAGCACCGACAGGGGGAACCCTTTTCGAATCCCCTACGAGCAGTACTTC.

This clonotype was observed many times. The V and J genes are TRBV29-1 and TRBJ1-1; unclear D gene. The CDR3 runs 13 residues. Trimming pared 4 bases from V and 0 bases from J, leaving 9 bases between. Germline V CDR1 and CDR2: SQVTM, ANQGSEA. DNA of the CDR3: TGCAGCGTTGTAACGCAGCTGAACACTGAAGCTTTCTTT. The encoded protein is CSVVTQLNTEAFF.

This clonotype has at least ten counts. The chain links TRBV29-1 to TRBJ1-4; possible D gene TRBD1, 5 bases. With 1 base removed from V and 8 bases from J, the gap between germline ends came to 11 bases. The CDR3 runs to 13 residues. Germline CDR1 is SQVTM and CDR2 is ANQGSEA. The CDR3 nucleotides read TGCAGCGTTGAAGTTGGGGCAGGGGAAAAACTGTTTTTT. Translating gives CSVEVGAGEKLFF.

There are many counts of this clonotype. The chain links TRBV7-2 to TRBJ2-2, with a possible D match to TRBD1 (6 bases). This CDR3 spans 14 amino acids. The V gene lost 4 bases and the J gene lost 6 bases, with 12 bases spanning the gap. The germline V gene has CDR1 SGHTA and CDR2 FQGNSA. The chain's CDR3 is CASSWGTGPGELFF. In DNA form, the CDR3 reads TGTGCCAGCAGCTGGGGAACAGGGCCCGGGGAGCTGTTTTTT.

The chain couples TRBV21-1 to TRBJ2-1; the DNA was not compared with TRBD2, the D call given in the table. TRBV21-1 is designated a pseudogene. The CDR3 runs 17 residues. This CDR3 is CASSKGRGLAVAREQFF. CDR3 nucleotides: TGTGCCAGCAGCAAAGGAAGGGGACTAGCAGTCGCCCGGGAGCAGTTCTTC.

The chain employs TRBV5-6 and TRBJ2-3, with unresolved D. V gave up 5 bases and J gave up 1 base, with 17 bases separating them. Germline assignment: CDR1 SGHDT and CDR2 YYEEEE. This CDR3 is 16 amino acids long. This chain's CDR3 is CASRDPAQGGTDTQYF. In DNA, the CDR3 is TGTGCCAGCAGGGATCCGGCCCAAGGCGGCACAGATACGCAGTATTTT.

Concerning this clonotype: It may be a read error: a sequence one base away is much more abundant. The gene calls are TRBV12-3 or TRBV12-4 and TRBJ2-7; D is undetermined. The CDR3 loop spans 13 amino acids. CDR3 DNA: TGTGCCGGCAGCACAAGGGAAACCTACGAGCAGTACTTC. It translates to CAGSTRETYEQYF.

This clonotype occurred many times. CDR3 DNA: TGCAGCGCCACCGACGACAGCTATGGCTACACCTTC. It is translated as CSATDDSYGYTF. The chain recombines TRBV29-1 with TRBJ1-2, with D tentatively TRBD1 (5 bases). V was pared by 7 bases and J by 4 bases, with 13 bases between. CDR1 and CDR2 from the germline V gene are SQVTM and ANQGSEA. This CDR3 contains 12 residues.

In its sample, this clonotype was seen many times. The V and J genes are TRBV20-1 and TRBJ1-6; D is perhaps TRBD1 (6 bases). The CDR3 consists of 12 residues. The germline V gene has CDR1 DFQATT and CDR2 SNEGSKA (reference sequence). V lost 4 bases, J lost 14 bases, and 15 bases lay in between. The CDR3, as DNA: TGCAGTGCTACAGGGACAAGGGGGGCCCTCCACTTT. Its translation: CSATGTRGALHF.

This chain uses TRBV12-3 or TRBV12-4 with TRBJ1-2; D possibly corresponds to TRBD1 (5 bases). This CDR3 is 13 amino acids long. The ends were cut back, 7 bases at V and 3 bases at J, with 12 bases in the middle. DNA of the CDR3: TGTGCCAGCACCCCGGGGCGGGACTATGGCTACACCTTC. It translates to CASTPGRDYGYTF.

CDR3 nucleotides: TGTGCCAGCAGCAGGCAGGGCCTTAACTATGGCTACACCTTC. Its protein is CASSRQGLNYGYTF. The chain has TRBV7-9 and TRBJ1-2; weak D call: TRBD1 (5 bases). The CDR3 contains 14 residues. CDR1 and CDR2 from the germline V gene are SEHNR and FQNEAQ (reference sequence). Trimming cost V 5 bases and J 1 base, with 11 bases left between them.

This clonotype came up many times. This sequence joins TRBV24-1 and TRBJ2-2; weak D call: TRBD2 (6 bases). Germline V gene data show CDR1 as KGHDR and CDR2 as SFDVKD. The CDR3 is made up of 15 amino acids. Trimming removed 8 bases at V and 5 bases at J, with 17 bases between. CDR3 sequence reads: CATKEGQGGTGELFF. CDR3 DNA: TGTGCCACCAAGGAGGGCCAGGGAGGTACCGGGGAGCTGTTTTTT.

About this clonotype: Given a much more abundant clone one base away, this may be a read error. The chain is built from TRBV20-1 and TRBJ2-2, with TRBD1 matching 9 bases. Trimming removed 4 bases from V and 4 bases from J; junction bases left unmatched: 10. This CDR3 spans 16 amino acids. Germline V lookup: CDR1 DFQATT, CDR2 SNEGSKA (reference sequence). The CDR3 region has the DNA TGCAGTGCTAAAAAACCGGGACAGGGCGCCACCGGGGAGCTGTTTTTT. It specifies CSAKKPGQGATGELFF.

This rearrangement joins TRBV29-1 to TRBJ2-5; D remains unclear. CDR3 length equals 11 residues. The germline V gene has CDR1 SQVTM and CDR2 ANQGSEA. V lost 4 bases to trimming and J lost 7 bases, with 10 bases between them. CDR3 nucleotides: TGCAGCGTTGGGGATAAGGGGACCCAGTACTTC. Translation gives CSVGDKGTQYF.

This clonotype was observed a few times. V and J are TRBV12-3 or TRBV12-4 and TRBJ2-5; D is uncertain. Trimming removed 4 bases from V and 2 bases from J, with 11 bases in between. The CDR3 runs to 14 residues. The CDR3 nucleotides read TGTGCCAGCAGTTCCTTGTCCAATCAAGAGACCCAGTACTTC. This codes for CASSSLSNQETQYF.

In this sample, this clonotype turned up many times. This rearrangement joins TRBV7-9 to TRBJ2-7, with D perhaps assigned TRBD1 or TRBD2 (5 bases each). Germline lookup yields CDR1 SEHNR and CDR2 FQNEAQ (reference sequence). V was pared by 1 base and J by 5 bases, with 9 bases between. This CDR3 comprises 13 residues. DNA of the CDR3: TGTGCCAGCAGCTTAGGAGGGGACGACGAGCAGTACTTC. This encodes CASSLGGDDEQYF.

This clonotype was picked up many times. V is TRBV5-1 and J is TRBJ2-7, with D possibly TRBD1 on 6 matching bases. CDR1 is SGHRS and CDR2 is YFSETQ in the germline V gene. CDR3 size: 17 residues. The V end was cut by 0 bases, the J end by 0 bases, with 16 bases between. CDR3 region: CASSLEPQGPLSYEQYF. In DNA, the CDR3 is TGCGCCAGCAGCTTGGAGCCACAGGGACCCCTCTCCTACGAGCAGTACTTC.

This clonotype showed up many times. The V gene is TRBV10-3, the J gene TRBJ1-2; TRBD1 might be the D (5 bases). Deletions cut 4 bases from V and 2 bases from J, with 5 bases between. Germline CDR1 is ENHRY and CDR2 is SYGVKD. This CDR3 spans 12 amino acids. CDR3 residues: CAISGDNYGYTF. CDR3 sequence (DNA): TGTGCCATCAGTGGGGACAACTATGGCTACACCTTC.

This clonotype occurred many times. This chain uses TRBV12-3 or TRBV12-4 with TRBJ1-5; maybe TRBD1 (6 bases). Trimming removed 6 bases at V and 0 bases at J, with 12 bases between. This CDR3 spans 15 amino acids. The CDR3 DNA is TGTGCCAGCAGACCAACAGGGAATAGCAATCAGCCCCAGCATTTT. Translation gives CASRPTGNSNQPQHF.

This clonotype was seen many times. The chain has TRBV28 and TRBJ2-7, with D perhaps TRBD1 (5 bases). The CDR3 extends over 12 amino acids. V lost 8 bases and J 4 bases, leaving 12 bases between the germline ends. Germline loops: CDR1 MDHEN, CDR2 SYDVKM. CDR3 coding DNA: TGTGCCAGCCATATTAAGGGGTACGAGCAGTACTTC. Its translation is CASHIKGYEQYF.

This clonotype was recorded many times. The V call is TRBV7-2, the J call TRBJ1-5, with D possibly being TRBD1 (5 bases). V was cut by 2 bases and J by 7 bases, with 21 bases left in between. The CDR3 consists of 17 residues. The germline V gene has CDR1 SGHTA and CDR2 FQGNSA. The CDR3 protein is CASSLLPPSRVYQPQHF. CDR3 in DNA: TGTGCCAGCAGCTTACTTCCCCCCAGCAGGGTTTACCAGCCCCAGCATTTT. Combining the CDR3 with reference TRBV7-2 and TRBJ1-5 gives the whole variable domain GAGVSQSPSNKVTEKGKDVELRCDPISGHTALYWYRQSLGQGLEFLIYFQGNSAPDKSGLPSDRFSAERTGGSVSTLTIQRTQQEDSAVYLCASSLLPPSRVYQPQHFGDGTRLSIL.

V gene TRBV30 combines with J gene TRBJ1-5; TRBD1 agrees at 8 bases. After removal of 3 bases from V and 0 bases from J, the junction contained 7 bases not matched to a gene. The CDR3 is 16 residues long. The V gene's germline CDR1 is GTSNPN and CDR2 SVGIG (reference sequence). This CDR3 reads CAWRDRGRGSNQPQHF. DNA of the CDR3: TGTGCCTGGAGAGACAGGGGAAGGGGTAGCAATCAGCCCCAGCATTTT.

This clonotype was recorded at least ten times. CDR3 sequence reads: CASSSPADSSYEQYF. For the CDR3, the DNA is TGTGCCAGCAGCTCCCCCGCGGACTCGTCCTACGAGCAGTACTTC. The chain couples TRBV28 to TRBJ2-7; TRBD2 is a possible D gene (5 bases). Germline CDR1 reads MDHEN; CDR2 reads SYDVKM. Between the trimmed V and J ends, which lost 6 bases and 1 base, there was a span of 16 bases. The CDR3 is made up of 15 amino acids. Looking up the rest from reference TRBV28 and TRBJ2-7 gives the full variable domain: DVKVTQSSRYLVKRTGEKVFLECVQDMDHENMFWYRQDPGLGLRLIYFSYDVKMKEKGDIPEGYSVSREKKERFSLILESASTNQTSMYLCASSSPADSSYEQYFGPGTRLTVT.

This clonotype was counted ten times or more. The V gene is TRBV5-1, the J gene TRBJ1-1, with no clear D. Germline loops: CDR1 SGHRS, CDR2 YFSETQ. CDR3 length: 15 residues. V gave up 0 bases and J gave up 1 base, with 10 bases separating them. The CDR3 sequence is CASSLERAPNTEAFF. For the CDR3, the DNA is TGCGCCAGCAGCTTGGAGCGGGCCCCGAACACTGAAGCTTTCTTT.